The 22 T cell receptor beta chains in this list originate from one sample, sequenced in a study of blood T cell repertoires in COVID-19. Sequencing was performed with immunoSEQ multiplex PCR; in TCRdb, only in-frame clones are kept and a portion is missing. Of 130,000 to 150,000 clones listed, just under 85% are singletons. Sequencing used PBMCs or T cells enriched from blood (not recorded which). These receptors originate from a man between 45 and 60 years old who had recovered from COVID-19.

V gene TRBV7-2 combines with J gene TRBJ2-7, with 8 bases that match TRBD1. Per germline, CDR1 SGHTA and CDR2 FQGNSA. V lost 5 bases and J lost 7; bases outside the gene matches: 16. The CDR3 has 16 amino acids. The DNA for the CDR3 is TGTGCCAGCAGCCTCCGCTGGACAGGGACCCCTTGGGAGCAGTACTTC. Translation gives CASSLRWTGTPWEQYF.

The rearrangement joins TRBV10-1 to TRBJ1-5, with a weak D call TRBD1 (6 bases). The CDR3 is 14 amino acids. The V gene lost 2 bases and the J gene lost 6 bases, with 11 bases spanning the gap. Looked up from germline, CDR1 is WNHNN and CDR2 is SYGVQD (reference sequence). The CDR3 nucleotides read TGCGCCAGCAGTGAGGACAGGTTTGGTCAGCCCCAGCATTTT. Its protein product is CASSEDRFGQPQHF.

The chain joins TRBV6-5 to TRBJ1-1; 9 bases agree with TRBD1. The junction had 6 bases not matched to a gene; V was cut back by 6 bases and J by 4 bases. Germline lookup yields CDR1 MNHEY and CDR2 SVGAGI. CDR3 size: 14 residues. CDR3 sequence: CASSGTGGFTEAFF. CDR3 sequence (DNA): TGTGCCAGCAGCGGTACAGGGGGCTTCACTGAAGCTTTCTTT.

The chain recombines TRBV7-9 with TRBJ2-3; TRBD2 matches at 14 bases. The germline gives CDR1 SEHNR, CDR2 FQNEAQ (reference sequence). J was trimmed by 1 base and V by 5 bases; bases with no gene match: 8. The CDR3 is 18 amino acids. The CDR3: CASSTRLAGGRGTDTQYF. The CDR3 DNA reads TGTGCCAGCAGCACCCGACTAGCGGGGGGGCGAGGCACAGATACGCAGTATTTT.

The V call is TRBV7-9, the J call TRBJ1-1, with D tentatively TRBD1 (5 bases). Germline V gene sequence: CDR1 SEHNR, CDR2 FQNEAQ (reference sequence). This CDR3 comprises 14 residues. V was cut by 5 bases and J by 2 bases, with 12 bases left in between. The CDR3 loop is CASSPRTTNTEAFF. The DNA for the CDR3 is TGTGCCAGCAGCCCCCGGACAACTAACACTGAAGCTTTCTTT.

This sequence joins TRBV11-3 and TRBJ2-7; perhaps TRBD1 as D (5 bases). V was clipped by 3 bases and J by 3 bases, with 9 bases between them. This CDR3 is built from 13 residues. Per germline, CDR1 SGHNT and CDR2 YENEEA. CDR3 DNA sequence: TGTGCCAGCAGCTTGGGCAGGGACTACGAGCAGTACTTC. Amino acids: CASSLGRDYEQYF.

The rearrangement links TRBV29-1 to TRBJ1-2, with TRBD1 matching over 10 bases. CDR1 is SQVTM and CDR2 is ANQGSEA in the germline V gene. Trimming at V came to 7 bases and at J to 0 bases, leaving 14 bases not matched to a gene. The CDR3 is 17 amino acids. CDR3 sequence: CSARGNRDRGSNYGYTF. DNA for the CDR3: TGCAGCGCCCGAGGGAACCGGGACAGGGGTTCTAACTATGGCTACACCTTC.

This clone was detected once. The chain links TRBV7-2 to TRBJ1-4, with unresolved D. The V and J ends lost 1 base and 6 bases respectively, with 6 bases between them. CDR3 length: 13 residues. The germline V gene encodes CDR1 SGHTA and CDR2 FQGNSA. CDR3: CASSLVTDEKLFF. CDR3 DNA: TGTGCCAGCAGCTTAGTGACTGATGAAAAACTGTTTTTT.

This clone was observed a single time. The chain carries TRBV4-3 and TRBJ1-2; no reliable D call. There are 14 residues in the CDR3. Germline V gene lookup returns CDR1 LGHNA and CDR2 YSLEER. Trimming removed 0 bases from V and 8 bases from J, with 13 bases in between. CDR3 loop: CASSQDRGLIGYTF. The CDR3 coding sequence is TGCGCCAGCAGCCAAGATCGCGGGTTAATCGGCTACACCTTC.

The J gene is TRBJ1-4, the V gene TRBV14, with TRBD1 as a possible D gene (5 bases). The germline CDR1 and CDR2 sequences are SGHDN and FVKESK. Trimming removed 2 bases from V and 4 bases from J, with 8 bases in between. CDR3 length: 14 amino acids. This CDR3 is CASSQSGVNEKLFF. CDR3 nucleotides: TGTGCCAGCAGCCAATCGGGGGTTAATGAAAAACTGTTTTTT.

J is TRBJ1-1 and V is TRBV30, with D tentatively TRBD1 (6 bases). In germline, CDR1 is GTSNPN, CDR2 SVGIG (reference sequence). Trimming shortened V by 4 bases and J by 4 bases, and 16 bases separated the two germline ends. The CDR3 contains 14 residues. Here the CDR3 reads CAWIRTDWGTEAFF. The CDR3, as DNA: TGTGCCTGGATTAGGACAGATTGGGGCACTGAAGCTTTCTTT. The full variable domain, in which reference TRBV30 and TRBJ1-1 provide the parts outside the CDR3, is SQTIHQWPATLVQPVGSPLSLECTVEGTSNPNLYWYRQAAGRGLQLLFYSVGIGQISSEVPQNLSASRPQDRQFILSSKKLLLSDSGFYLCAWIRTDWGTEAFFGQGTRLTVV.

The V gene is TRBV28, the J gene TRBJ1-3; D is undetermined. This CDR3 comprises 13 residues. V lost 11 bases, J lost 0 bases, and 11 bases lay in between. Per germline, CDR1 MDHEN and CDR2 SYDVKM. CDR3 sequence: CAAYSNSGNTIYF. CDR3 nucleotides: TGTGCCGCTTACTCCAACTCTGGAAACACCATATATTTT. Using reference TRBV28 and TRBJ1-3 for the parts outside the CDR3, the full variable domain is DVKVTQSSRYLVKRTGEKVFLECVQDMDHENMFWYRQDPGLGLRLIYFSYDVKMKEKGDIPEGYSVSREKKERFSLILESASTNQTSMYLCAAYSNSGNTIYFGEGSWLTVV.

This clone has only a few counts. The chain links TRBV5-4 to TRBJ2-1; D is unresolved. Between the trimmed V and J ends, which lost 0 bases and 0 bases, there was a span of 13 bases. Germline assignment: CDR1 SGHNT and CDR2 YYREEE (reference sequence). The length of the CDR3 is 17 residues. This CDR3 reads CASSLDRSLSSYNEQFF. In DNA form, the CDR3 reads TGTGCCAGCAGCTTGGACCGCTCTCTAAGCTCCTACAATGAGCAGTTCTTC.

V is TRBV25-1 and J is TRBJ1-1, with TRBD1 as a possible D gene (6 bases). V was cut by 8 bases and J by 5 bases, with 15 bases left in between. CDR1 and CDR2 from the germline V gene are MGHDK and SYGVNS. CDR3 length: 13 residues. The CDR3 DNA reads TGTGCCAGCGCTCGGGGGGCTAGTACTGAAGCTTTCTTT. The encoded protein is CASARGASTEAFF.

This clone was picked up one time. The CDR3 is CASSRGLAGATSTDTQYF. The CDR3, as DNA: TGTGCCAGCAGCCGGGGACTAGCGGGGGCAACTAGCACAGATACGCAGTATTTT. The chain couples TRBV27 to TRBJ2-3; 14 bases are a match to TRBD2. Unmatched junction bases numbered 8, after V lost 6 bases and J lost 0 bases. The CDR3 contains 18 residues. Germline CDR1 is MNHEY and CDR2 is SMNVEV (reference sequence).

The V and J genes are TRBV5-1 and TRBJ2-7; no clear D gene. The CDR3 runs 11 residues. CDR1 and CDR2 (germline): SGHRS, YFSETQ. Trimming removed 7 bases at V and 4 bases at J, with 9 bases between. CDR3 residues: CASGSGYEQYF. CDR3 in DNA: TGCGCCAGCGGCAGTGGTTACGAGCAGTACTTC.

In its sample, this clone was seen a few times. V usage is TRBV7-2 and J usage is TRBJ2-1; 9 positions match TRBD2. The CDR3 is 16 residues long. Looked up from germline, CDR1 is SGHTA and CDR2 is FQGNSA. Unmatched junction bases numbered 6, after V lost 0 bases and J lost 6 bases. The CDR3 loop reads CASSLATLAGTNEQFF. For the CDR3, the DNA is TGTGCCAGCAGCTTAGCAACACTAGCGGGTACCAATGAGCAGTTCTTC.

The rearrangement joins TRBV6-2 or TRBV6-3 to TRBJ1-2; 8 bases match TRBD1. Germline V gene data show CDR1 as MNHEY and CDR2 as SVGEGT. The CDR3 covers 14 residues. V lost 2 bases, J lost 6 bases, and 5 bases stayed unmatched. CDR3 sequence (DNA): TGTGCCAGCAGTTACCAGGGGGCTGGGGATGGCTACACCTTC. This sequence encodes CASSYQGAGDGYTF.

The chain uses TRBV19 and TRBJ2-5; 10 bases map to TRBD1. Germline CDR1 is LNHDA and CDR2 is SQIVND (reference sequence). Trimming took 3 bases from V and 5 from J; bases not matched to a gene: 3. CDR3 length equals 14 residues. The CDR3, as DNA: TGTGCCAGTAGTATGGGGACAGGGGTGGAGACCCAGTACTTC. This encodes CASSMGTGVETQYF.

The chain uses TRBV29-1 and TRBJ2-7; 7 positions agree with TRBD1. The CDR3 covers 12 residues. Looked up from germline, CDR1 is SQVTM and CDR2 is ANQGSEA. V trimming: 6 bases; J trimming: 6 bases; junction bases outside the gene matches: 8. The CDR3 DNA follows: TGCAGCGTCCTAGGGGGCTTAGGCGAGCAGTACTTC. It yields the protein CSVLGGLGEQYF.

The gene calls are TRBV9 and TRBJ2-3; tentative D call: TRBD2 (6 bases). Trimming cost V 0 bases and J 2 bases, with 13 bases left between them. Per the germline V gene, CDR1 is SGDLS and CDR2 is YYNGEE. This CDR3 has 16 amino acids. CDR3 DNA: TGTGCCAGCAGCGTAGCTCTTGCGGGGCCCACAGATACGCAGTATTTT. This sequence encodes CASSVALAGPTDTQYF.

This clone was observed a single time. The rearrangement uses TRBV30 and TRBJ1-1; D gene unclear. The CDR3 runs 12 residues. Trimming took off 5 bases at V and 1 base at J, with 8 bases between the two ends. Germline CDR1 and CDR2: GTSNPN and SVGIG (reference sequence). This CDR3 reads CAWAVGNTEAFF. CDR3 in DNA: TGTGCCTGGGCCGTCGGGAACACTGAAGCTTTCTTT.